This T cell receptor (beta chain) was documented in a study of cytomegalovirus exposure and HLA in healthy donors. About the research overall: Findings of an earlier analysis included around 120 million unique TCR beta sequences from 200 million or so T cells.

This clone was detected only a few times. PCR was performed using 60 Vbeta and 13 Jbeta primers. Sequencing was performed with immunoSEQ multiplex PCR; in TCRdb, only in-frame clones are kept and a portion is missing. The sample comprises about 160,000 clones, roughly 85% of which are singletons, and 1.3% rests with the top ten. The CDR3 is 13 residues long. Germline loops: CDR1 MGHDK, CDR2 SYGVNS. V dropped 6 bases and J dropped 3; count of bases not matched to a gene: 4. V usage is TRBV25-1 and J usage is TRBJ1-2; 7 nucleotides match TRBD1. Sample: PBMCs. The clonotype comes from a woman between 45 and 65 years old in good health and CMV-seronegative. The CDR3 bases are TGTGCCAGCAGCCAGACAGGGTACTATGGCTACACCTTC. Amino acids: CASSQTGYYGYTF.